The rows below give T cell receptor beta chains drawn from one sample of a study of T cell repertoires in cytomegalovirus infection. These receptors have no known antigen. TCRdb recomputed calls from the reads with MiXCR, one row per CDR3 protein. The sample includes 360,000 or so distinct CDR3 sequences, roughly 36% of them seen just once. The specimen was cultured PBMCs, collected from culture after CMV antigen stimulation. The receptors were gathered from a human donor in good health (CMV status not recorded). Some clones in this sample may be carry-over from other donors' samples. Both conserved end residues are part of each CDR3. The D gene is left open where the match is weak. The size of a clone is reported for some rows only, either as once, few or many, or as a class for expanded clones.

d_call j_call v_call clone_size cdr3_aa cdr3_nt
. TRBJ2-7 TRBV2 . CAGQYGPDGEQYF TGTGCCGGCCAATACGGGCCTGATGGAGAGCAGTACTTC
. TRBJ1-2 TRBV12-3/TRBV12-4 . CASSWSRNYGYTF TGTGCCAGCAGTTGGTCCCGAAACTATGGCTACACCTTC
TRBD2 TRBJ2-3 TRBV12-5 . CASGLTSGRSDTQYF TGTGCTAGTGGTTTAACTAGCGGGAGGTCAGATACGCAGTATTTT
TRBD1 TRBJ1-5 TRBV7-2 few CASSPLPGTGLSQPQHF TGTGCCAGCAGCCCGTTACCAGGGACAGGGTTGTCTCAGCCCCAGCATTTT
. TRBJ1-2 TRBV6-2/TRBV6-3 . CASSYDSYGYTF TGTGCCAGCAGTTATGACAGTTATGGCTACACCTTC
. TRBJ2-1 TRBV6-5 few CATTRDFTSSYNEQFF TGTGCCACCACAAGGGACTTCACGAGCTCCTACAATGAGCAGTTCTTC
TRBD2 TRBJ2-1 TRBV5-5 . CASSLLLTSGRLNEQFF TGTGCCAGCAGCTTACTTTTGACTAGCGGGAGGCTCAATGAGCAGTTCTTC
. TRBJ1-2 TRBV7-2 many CASSLTDYGYTF TGTGCCAGCAGCTTAACAGACTATGGCTACACCTTC
TRBD1 TRBJ1-1 TRBV7-8 . CASSSGQVLNTEAFF TGTGCCAGCAGCTCGGGACAGGTCCTGAACACTGAAGCTTTCTTT
. TRBJ2-5 TRBV6-5 few CASSYSNPGLQETQYF TGTGCCAGCAGTTACTCGAATCCGGGACTCCAAGAGACCCAGTACTTC
TRBD2 TRBJ2-5 TRBV7-7 few CASSPNVLAGKETQYF TGTGCCAGCAGCCCGAATGTTTTAGCGGGAAAAGAGACCCAGTACTTC
TRBD1 TRBJ2-6 TRBV9 . CASSLPPGTGPSGANVLTF TGTGCCAGCAGCCTCCCCCCCGGGACAGGACCGTCTGGGGCCAACGTCCTGACTTTC
. TRBJ2-6 TRBV24-1 . CATSERTGKRGANVLTF TGTGCCACCAGTGAACGGACCGGGAAGAGAGGGGCCAACGTCCTGACTTTC
TRBD2 TRBJ2-5 TRBV11-2 few CASSSLTSDGRGGQETQYF TGTGCCAGCAGCTCCTTAACTAGCGACGGTAGGGGAGGGCAAGAGACCCAGTACTTC
. TRBJ2-1 TRBV6-6 . CASKISDPSYNEQFF TGTGCCAGCAAGATCTCGGATCCCTCCTACAATGAGCAGTTCTTC
. TRBJ2-1 TRBV7-3 few CASSRGPSGQFF TGTGCCAGTAGCCGGGGCCCGAGTGGGCAGTTCTTC
. TRBJ1-1 TRBV10-3 . CAISEGPLVAEAFF TGTGCCATCAGTGAGGGACCGCTGGTGGCTGAAGCTTTCTTT
TRBD1 TRBJ1-1 TRBV6-5 few CASRDGQGRKNTEAFF TGTGCCAGCAGGGACGGACAGGGGAGAAAGAACACTGAAGCTTTCTTT
. TRBJ2-4 TRBV7-9 . CASSPETGIKNIQYF TGTGCCAGCAGCCCCGAGACAGGCATTAAAAACATTCAGTACTTC
TRBD2 TRBJ2-3 TRBV7-2 few CASSLTSGRVTSTDTQYF TGTGCCAGCAGCTTGACTAGCGGGAGGGTAACTAGCACAGATACGCAGTATTTT
TRBD1 TRBJ2-2 TRBV19 . CASSRGQGAWAGELFF TGTGCCAGTAGTAGAGGACAGGGGGCCTGGGCCGGGGAGCTGTTTTTT
. TRBJ1-1 TRBV6-6 . CASSYYGQPKPSNTEAFF TGTGCCAGCAGTTACTATGGACAGCCAAAACCGTCGAACACTGAAGCTTTCTTT
. TRBJ1-1 TRBV7-2 many CASSPKTLSPEAFF TGTGCCAGCAGCCCCAAGACACTTTCTCCTGAAGCTTTCTTT
TRBD2 TRBJ2-7 TRBV7-8 few CASSLGLGRAYEQYF TGTGCCAGCAGCTTAGGTCTCGGGAGGGCCTACGAGCAGTACTTC
TRBD1 TRBJ1-1 TRBV24-1 . CATRLGQHTEAFF TGTGCCACCAGGTTGGGACAGCACACTGAAGCTTTCTTT
. TRBJ1-5 TRBV12-3/TRBV12-4 few CASTSREQPQHF TGTGCCAGCACCTCGAGGGAACAGCCCCAGCATTTT
. TRBJ2-3 TRBV7-8 . CASSLATGVGTDTQYF TGTGCCAGCAGCTTAGCTACGGGAGTGGGCACAGATACGCAGTATTTT
TRBD1 TRBJ2-1 TRBV12-3/TRBV12-4 . CASSRDRISNEQFF TGTGCCAGCAGTCGGGACAGGATCAGCAATGAGCAGTTCTTC
. TRBJ2-1 TRBV6-5 . CASSDGTHYNEQFF TGTGCCAGCAGTGACGGGACACACTACAATGAGCAGTTCTTC
TRBD2 TRBJ2-1 TRBV6-2/TRBV6-3 . CASRVLAGGLYEQFF TGTGCCAGCAGAGTACTAGCGGGAGGGTTATATGAGCAGTTCTTC
TRBD2 TRBJ2-7 TRBV28 . CASSLAGVSYEQYF TGTGCCAGTAGCCTCGCGGGAGTATCCTACGAGCAGTACTTC
. TRBJ2-4 TRBV19 . CASAVGRGRDIQYF TGTGCCTCAGCAGTTGGGCGGGGTCGAGACATTCAGTACTTC
. TRBJ2-6 TRBV4-1 . CASSHNSGANVLTF TGCGCCAGCAGCCACAACTCTGGGGCCAACGTCCTGACTTTC
TRBD1 TRBJ1-1 TRBV7-2 many CASSLQGAAEAFF TGTGCCAGCAGCTTACAGGGGGCCGCTGAAGCTTTCTTT
. TRBJ2-1 TRBV20-1 few CSARGGLAAYNEQFF TGCAGTGCTAGAGGGGGCTTAGCGGCCTACAATGAGCAGTTCTTC
. TRBJ2-1 TRBV7-2 . CASSRTSTAYNEQFF TGTGCCAGCAGCCGGACTTCGACAGCCTACAATGAGCAGTTCTTC
. TRBJ2-3 TRBV6-2/TRBV6-3 . CASSYRPQAVGADTQYF TGTGCCAGCAGTTACCGCCCCCAAGCGGTCGGGGCCGATACGCAGTATTTT
. TRBJ2-5 TRBV18 few CASSPPVETQYF TGTGCCAGCTCACCACCTGTCGAGACCCAGTACTTC
. TRBJ2-1 TRBV7-3 many CASSPNGGSYNEQFF TGTGCCAGCAGCCCAAATGGAGGTTCCTACAATGAGCAGTTCTTC
. TRBJ1-1 TRBV20-1 . CSALGLTNTEAFF TGCAGTGCGCTTGGTCTGACGAACACTGAAGCTTTCTTT
TRBD2 TRBJ2-3 TRBV7-2 . CASSVMGGRWDTQYF TGTGCCAGCAGCGTAATGGGCGGGAGATGGGATACGCAGTATTTT
. TRBJ2-7 TRBV28 few CASRKGGIYEQYF TGTGCCAGCCGTAAGGGGGGAATTTACGAGCAGTACTTC
TRBD2 TRBJ2-1 TRBV6-6 . CASRYLSSGPDTSSYNEQFF TGTGCCAGCCGGTACCTTTCTAGCGGGCCCGACACCAGCTCCTACAATGAGCAGTTCTTC
. TRBJ1-6 TRBV12-3/TRBV12-4 few CASTPGGSYNSPLHF TGTGCCAGCACCCCAGGAGGATCCTATAATTCACCCCTCCACTTT
TRBD2 TRBJ2-5 TRBV19 few CASSIDLLAGEKTQYF TGTGCCAGTAGTATAGATCTACTAGCGGGGGAGAAGACCCAGTACTTC
. TRBJ1-5 TRBV7-2 . CASSLRGDNQPQHF TGTGCCAGCAGCTTGCGGGGGGACAATCAGCCCCAGCATTTT
. TRBJ2-7 TRBV12-3/TRBV12-4 . CASTLVGGTYEQYF TGTGCCAGCACCTTAGTCGGCGGCACCTACGAGCAGTACTTC
. TRBJ2-3 TRBV24-1 . CATTGGDTQYF TGTGCCACAACCGGCGGAGATACGCAGTATTTT
. TRBJ2-3 TRBV12-3/TRBV12-4 . CASTPGGGTQYF TGTGCCAGCACCCCCGGGGGCGGGACGCAGTATTTT
. TRBJ1-2 TRBV7-8 few CASSTRNHSSDSNYGYTF TGTGCCAGCAGCACTAGGAATCATAGCTCCGACAGTAACTATGGCTACACCTTC
TRBD1 TRBJ2-7 TRBV10-3 . CAISDSRTGPKEQYF TGTGCCATCAGCGACTCGAGGACAGGGCCCAAGGAGCAGTACTTC
. TRBJ1-2 TRBV12-3/TRBV12-4 . CASSLKADGGGYTF TGTGCCAGCAGTTTGAAGGCAGATGGAGGGGGCTACACCTTC
. TRBJ2-7 TRBV4-1 . CASSQDTDRNYEQYF TGCGCCAGCAGCCAAGATACGGACAGAAACTACGAGCAGTACTTC
. TRBJ2-5 TRBV7-2 many CASSLVVNQETQYF TGTGCCAGCAGCTTAGTGGTTAACCAAGAGACCCAGTACTTC
. TRBJ1-2 TRBV6-1 . CASSYTPGIYYGYTF TGTGCCAGCAGTTACACCCCAGGGATTTACTATGGCTACACCTTC
TRBD1 TRBJ1-1 TRBV12-3/TRBV12-4 . CASSPDRENEAFF TGTGCCAGCAGCCCCGACAGGGAAAATGAAGCTTTCTTT
. TRBJ2-1 TRBV11-2 . CASSLVPNSYNEQFF TGTGCCAGCAGCTTAGTTCCAAACTCCTACAATGAGCAGTTCTTC
TRBD1 TRBJ2-5 TRBV7-7 . CASSRIPGQGSQETQYF TGTGCTAGCAGCCGCATTCCGGGACAGGGTTCCCAAGAGACCCAGTACTTC